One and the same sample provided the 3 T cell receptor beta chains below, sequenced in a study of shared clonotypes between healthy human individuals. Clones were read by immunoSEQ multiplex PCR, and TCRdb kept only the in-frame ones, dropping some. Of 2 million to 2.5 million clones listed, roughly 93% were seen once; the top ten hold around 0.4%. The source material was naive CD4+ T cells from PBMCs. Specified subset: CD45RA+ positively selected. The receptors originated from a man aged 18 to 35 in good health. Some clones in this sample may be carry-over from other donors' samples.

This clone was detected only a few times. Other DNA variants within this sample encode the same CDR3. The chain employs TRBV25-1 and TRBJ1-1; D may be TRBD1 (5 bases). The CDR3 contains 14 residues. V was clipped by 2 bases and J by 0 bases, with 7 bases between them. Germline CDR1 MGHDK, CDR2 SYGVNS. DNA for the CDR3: TGTGCCAGCAGTGAACAGGGAGTGAACACTGAAGCTTTCTTT. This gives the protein CASSEQGVNTEAFF.

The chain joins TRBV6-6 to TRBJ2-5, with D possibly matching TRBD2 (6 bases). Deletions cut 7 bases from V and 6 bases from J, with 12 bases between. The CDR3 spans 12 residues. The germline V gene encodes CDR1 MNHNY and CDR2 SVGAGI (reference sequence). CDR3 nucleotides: TGTGCCAGCACCCCGGGGGAGAAGACCCAGTACTTC. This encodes CASTPGEKTQYF.

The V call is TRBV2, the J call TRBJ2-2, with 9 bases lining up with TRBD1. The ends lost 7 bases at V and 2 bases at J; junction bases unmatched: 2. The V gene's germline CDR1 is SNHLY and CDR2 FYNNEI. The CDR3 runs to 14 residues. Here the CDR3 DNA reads TGTGCCAGCACGGACAGGGGAAACACCGGGGAGCTGTTTTTT. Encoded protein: CASTDRGNTGELFF.